The sequence of this T cell receptor beta chain was determined in a study of blood T cell repertoires in COVID-19. The protocol was immunoSEQ multiplex PCR, while the TCRdb copy is restricted to in-frame clones and leaves out a portion. The sample records more than 85,000 clones, 84% being singletons. What was sequenced was peripheral blood. The origin of this receptor is a human donor in a cohort sampled during active COVID-19.

Here the CDR3 DNA reads TGTGCCAGTAAGGCCAGGGGAAGTAATGAAAAACTGTTTTTT. Residues: CASKARGSNEKLFF. J is TRBJ1-4 and V is TRBV19; tentative D call: TRBD1 (6 bases). Germline V gene data show CDR1 as LNHDA and CDR2 as SQIVND (reference sequence). V shed 7 bases and J shed 4 bases, with 13 bases lying between them. The CDR3 covers 14 residues.